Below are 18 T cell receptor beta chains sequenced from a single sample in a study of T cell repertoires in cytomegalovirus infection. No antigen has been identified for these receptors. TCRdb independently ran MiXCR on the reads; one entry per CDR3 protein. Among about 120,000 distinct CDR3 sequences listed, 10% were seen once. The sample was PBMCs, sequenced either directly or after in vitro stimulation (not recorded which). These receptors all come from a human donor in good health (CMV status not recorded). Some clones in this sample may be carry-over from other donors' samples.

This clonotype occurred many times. CDR3 amino acids: CASSLAGTGGVGYTF. CDR3 nucleotides: TGTGCCAGCAGCTTAGCCGGGACAGGGGGTGTGGGCTACACCTTC. The chain links TRBV7-8 to TRBJ1-2; 11 bases match TRBD1. The trim removed 0 bases at V and 8 bases at J, leaving 5 bases unmatched. The CDR3 sequence is 15 residues long. The germline V gene has CDR1 SGHVS and CDR2 FQNEAQ.

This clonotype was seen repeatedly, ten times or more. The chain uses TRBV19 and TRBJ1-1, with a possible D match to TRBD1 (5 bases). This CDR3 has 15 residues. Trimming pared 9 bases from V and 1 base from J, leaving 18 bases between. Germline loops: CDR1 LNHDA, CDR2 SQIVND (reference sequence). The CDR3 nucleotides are TGTGCCAGCGGTCGGGGGGTTTTGGAGAACACTGAAGCTTTCTTT. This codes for CASGRGVLENTEAFF.

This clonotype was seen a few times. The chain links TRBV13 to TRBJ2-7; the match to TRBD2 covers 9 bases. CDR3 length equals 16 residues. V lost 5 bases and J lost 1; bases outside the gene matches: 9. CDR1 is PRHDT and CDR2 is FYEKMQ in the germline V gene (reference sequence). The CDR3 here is CASSPLISGSSYEQYV. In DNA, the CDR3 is TGTGCCAGCAGCCCCCTTATTAGCGGGAGTTCCTACGAGCAGTACGTC.

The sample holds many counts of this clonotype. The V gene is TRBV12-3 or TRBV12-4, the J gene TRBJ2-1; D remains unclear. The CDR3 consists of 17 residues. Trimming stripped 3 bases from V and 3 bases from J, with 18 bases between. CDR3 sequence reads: CASSFYSGRASYNEQFF. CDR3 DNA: TGTGCCAGCAGTTTTTATTCCGGTCGGGCTAGCTACAATGAGCAGTTCTTC.

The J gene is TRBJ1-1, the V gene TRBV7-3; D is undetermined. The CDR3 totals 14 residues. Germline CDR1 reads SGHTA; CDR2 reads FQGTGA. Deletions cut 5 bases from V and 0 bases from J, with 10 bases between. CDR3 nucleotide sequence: TGTGCCAGCAGCACCCCCGGGCTGAACACTGAAGCTTTCTTT. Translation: CASSTPGLNTEAFF.

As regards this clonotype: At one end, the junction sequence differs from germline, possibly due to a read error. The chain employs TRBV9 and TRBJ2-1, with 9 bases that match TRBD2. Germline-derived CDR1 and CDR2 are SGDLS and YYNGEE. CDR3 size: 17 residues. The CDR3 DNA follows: TGTGCCAGCAGCGGACCGACGGGCGGGAGGGTCAACAATGTGCAGTTCTTC. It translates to CASSGPTGGRVNNVQFF. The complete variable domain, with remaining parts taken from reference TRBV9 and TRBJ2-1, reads DSGVTQTPKHLITATGQRVTLRCSPRSGDLSVYWYQQSLDQGLQFLIQYYNGEERAKGNILERFSAQQFPDLHSELNLSSLELGDSALYFCASSGPTGGRVNNVQFFGPGTRLTVL.

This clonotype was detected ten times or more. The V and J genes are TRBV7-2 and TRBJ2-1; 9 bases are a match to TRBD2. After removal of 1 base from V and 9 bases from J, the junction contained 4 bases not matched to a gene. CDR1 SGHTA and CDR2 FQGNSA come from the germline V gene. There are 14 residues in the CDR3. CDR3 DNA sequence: TGTGCCAGCAGCTTAGGGACTAGCGCTAGTGAGCAGTTCTTC. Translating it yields CASSLGTSASEQFF.

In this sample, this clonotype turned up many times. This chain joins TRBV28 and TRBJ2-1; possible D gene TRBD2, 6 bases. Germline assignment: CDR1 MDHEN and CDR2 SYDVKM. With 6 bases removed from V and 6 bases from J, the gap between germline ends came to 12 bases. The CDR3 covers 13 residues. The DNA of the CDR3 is TGTGCCAGCAGAGGGAAAGCGGGCAATGAGCAGTTCTTC. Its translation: CASRGKAGNEQFF.

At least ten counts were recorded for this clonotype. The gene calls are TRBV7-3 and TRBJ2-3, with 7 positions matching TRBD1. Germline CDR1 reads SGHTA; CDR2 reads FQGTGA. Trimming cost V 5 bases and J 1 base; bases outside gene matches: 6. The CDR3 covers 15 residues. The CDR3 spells CASSPTGLGTDTQYF. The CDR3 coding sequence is TGTGCCAGCAGCCCGACAGGGCTTGGCACAGATACGCAGTATTTT.

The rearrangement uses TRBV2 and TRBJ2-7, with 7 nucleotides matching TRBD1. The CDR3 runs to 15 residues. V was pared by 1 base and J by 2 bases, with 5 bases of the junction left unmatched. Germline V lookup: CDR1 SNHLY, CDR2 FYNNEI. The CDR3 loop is CASSEVRQGAYEQYF. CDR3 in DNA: TGTGCCAGCAGTGAAGTGAGACAGGGCGCCTACGAGCAGTACTTC.

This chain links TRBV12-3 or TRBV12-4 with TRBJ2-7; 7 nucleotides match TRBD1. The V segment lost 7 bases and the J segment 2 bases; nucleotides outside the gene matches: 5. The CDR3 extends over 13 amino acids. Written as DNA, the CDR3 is TGTGCCAGCAAAAAGACAGGGACCTACGAGCAGTACTTC. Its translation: CASKKTGTYEQYF.

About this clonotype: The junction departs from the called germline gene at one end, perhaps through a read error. CDR3: CASSLSAEVVTDTQYF. The DNA for the CDR3 is TGTGCCAGCAGCCTTAGTGCTGAGGTAGTCACAGATACGCAGTATTTT. This chain uses TRBV4-1 with TRBJ2-3, with D unclear. The CDR3 has 16 amino acids. Germline CDR1 and CDR2: MGHRA and YSYEKL.

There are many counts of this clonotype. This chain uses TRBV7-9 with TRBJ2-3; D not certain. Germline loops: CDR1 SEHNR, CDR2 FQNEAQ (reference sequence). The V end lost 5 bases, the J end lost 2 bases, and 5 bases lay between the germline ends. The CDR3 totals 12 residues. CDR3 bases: TGTGCCAGCAGCCGAACCACAGATACGCAGTATTTT. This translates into CASSRTTDTQYF.

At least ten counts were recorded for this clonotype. The CDR3 nucleotides read TGTGCCAGCCGAGCGGGAATTTTGAGCACCGGGGAGCTGTTTTTT. Translated, it gives CASRAGILSTGELFF. The chain is built from TRBV7-2 and TRBJ2-2; the match to TRBD2 covers 7 bases. Looked up from germline, CDR1 is SGHTA and CDR2 is FQGNSA. The CDR3 is made up of 15 amino acids. V shed 8 bases, J shed 4 bases, and the junction held 10 bases outside the gene matches.

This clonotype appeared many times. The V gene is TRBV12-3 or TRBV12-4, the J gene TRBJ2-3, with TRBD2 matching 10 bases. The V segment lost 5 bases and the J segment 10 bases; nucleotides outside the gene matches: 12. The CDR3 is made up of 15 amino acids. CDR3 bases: TGTGCCAGCAGTCCAACTAGCGGGGCCCCTATTCCGCAGTATTTT. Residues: CASSPTSGAPIPQYF.

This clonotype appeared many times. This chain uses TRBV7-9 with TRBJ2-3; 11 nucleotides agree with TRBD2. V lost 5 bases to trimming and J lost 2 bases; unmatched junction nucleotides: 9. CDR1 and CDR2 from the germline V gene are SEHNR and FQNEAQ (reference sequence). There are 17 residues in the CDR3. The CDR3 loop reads CASSTSLAGGITDTQYF. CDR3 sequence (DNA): TGTGCCAGCAGCACGAGTCTAGCGGGAGGCATCACAGATACGCAGTATTTT.

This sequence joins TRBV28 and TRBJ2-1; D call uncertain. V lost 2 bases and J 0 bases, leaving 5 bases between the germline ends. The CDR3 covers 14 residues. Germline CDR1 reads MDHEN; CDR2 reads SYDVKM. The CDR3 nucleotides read TGTGCCAGCAGTTTAAGAGCCTCCTACAATGAGCAGTTCTTC. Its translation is CASSLRASYNEQFF. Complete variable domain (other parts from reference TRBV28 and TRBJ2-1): DVKVTQSSRYLVKRTGEKVFLECVQDMDHENMFWYRQDPGLGLRLIYFSYDVKMKEKGDIPEGYSVSREKKERFSLILESASTNQTSMYLCASSLRASYNEQFFGPGTRLTVL.

CDR3 residues: CASSRANELGLTQYF. The DNA of the CDR3 is TGTGCCAGCAGCCGCGCAAACGAACTGGGACTGACGCAGTATTTT. The chain combines TRBV5-8 with TRBJ2-3; D possibly corresponds to TRBD2 (6 bases). Per the germline V gene, CDR1 is SGHTS and CDR2 is YDEGEE. V was pared by 4 bases and J by 9 bases, with 21 bases between. The CDR3 runs to 15 residues.